This passage covers 25 T cell receptor beta chains from one sample sequenced in a study of technical replicates of blood from a handful of donors. Assay used: immunoSEQ multiplex PCR; TCRdb lists only in-frame clones, some missing. The sample contains about 71,000 clones, roughly 92% of which appear only once. The sequenced sample was T cells isolated from PBMCs. The receptors stem from a human donor in good health.

V and J are TRBV2 and TRBJ2-1; a weak D match, TRBD1 (6 bases). CDR1 and CDR2 from the germline V gene are SNHLY and FYNNEI. The CDR3 totals 13 residues. Between the trimmed V and J ends, which lost 6 bases and 6 bases, there was a span of 12 bases. The CDR3: CASRGAGANEQFF. The CDR3 nucleotides read TGTGCCAGCAGGGGGGCAGGGGCCAATGAGCAGTTCTTC.

The chain employs TRBV14 and TRBJ1-2; 7 bases map to TRBD1. V shed 5 bases, J shed 4 bases, and the junction held 4 bases outside the gene matches. The germline V gene has CDR1 SGHDN and CDR2 FVKESK. The CDR3 covers 13 residues. The chain's CDR3 is CASSAGTVYGYTF. CDR3 DNA: TGTGCCAGCAGCGCAGGGACAGTCTATGGCTACACCTTC.

In its sample, this clone was seen a few times. The V gene is TRBV6-5, the J gene TRBJ1-5; a weak D match, TRBD1 (5 bases). Germline lookup yields CDR1 MNHEY and CDR2 SVGAGI. The CDR3 covers 12 residues. Trimming shortened V by 4 bases and J by 5 bases, and 6 bases separated the two germline ends. Here the CDR3 DNA reads TGTGCCAGCAGTTTCAGGGATCAGCCCCAGCATTTT. It yields the protein CASSFRDQPQHF.

This chain uses TRBV14 with TRBJ1-2, with 7 bases identical to TRBD1. J gave up 10 bases and V 2 bases, and 16 bases lay outside the gene matches. In germline, CDR1 is SGHDN, CDR2 FVKESK. The length of the CDR3 is 16 residues. CDR3 in amino acids: CASSQSRGENAWVYTF. CDR3 bases: TGTGCCAGCAGCCAAAGCAGGGGGGAAAACGCCTGGGTCTACACCTTC.

J is TRBJ1-5 and V is TRBV2, with TRBD1 matching over 7 bases. V lost 6 bases to trimming and J lost 3 bases; unmatched junction nucleotides: 5. CDR3 length equals 14 residues. Germline V gives CDR1 SNHLY, CDR2 FYNNEI. The CDR3 region has the DNA TGTGCCAGCAGCGGGGACAGTTTCAATCAGCCCCAGCATTTT. Translating gives CASSGDSFNQPQHF.

The chain recombines TRBV27 with TRBJ2-1; no firm D call. Germline V gene data show CDR1 as MNHEY and CDR2 as SMNVEV (reference sequence). CDR3 size: 10 residues. V shed 8 bases and J shed 10 bases, with 9 bases lying between them. The CDR3 DNA is TGTGCCAGCCTTCTAGGCGAGCAGTTCTTC. Amino acids: CASLLGEQFF.

This chain links TRBV11-2 with TRBJ2-7; 7 bases map to TRBD1. Looked up from germline, CDR1 is SGHAT and CDR2 is FQNNGV. This CDR3 has 14 residues. The ends lost 6 bases at V and 0 bases at J; junction bases unmatched: 5. The DNA for the CDR3 is TGTGCCAGCAGTCGACAGGGCAACTCCTACGAGCAGTACTTC. Its translation: CASSRQGNSYEQYF. The full variable domain, rest sourced from reference TRBV11-2 and TRBJ2-7, is EAGVAQSPRYKIIEKRQSVAFWCNPISGHATLYWYQQILGQGPKLLIQFQNNGVVDDSQLPKDRFSAERLKGVDSTLKIQPAKLEDSAVYLCASSRQGNSYEQYFGPGTRLTVT.

The sample holds one count of this clone. V is TRBV6-4 and J is TRBJ1-1; TRBD1 agrees at 7 bases. The germline V gene has CDR1 MRHNA and CDR2 SNTAGT. With V trimmed by 3 bases and J by 3 bases, 16 bases remained unmatched. The CDR3 loop spans 18 amino acids. CDR3 amino acids: CASSDLRQGLRLHTEAFF. Written as DNA, the CDR3 is TGTGCCAGCAGTGATTTGCGACAGGGCTTAAGACTGCACACTGAAGCTTTCTTT.

This clone was counted only a few times. The rearrangement joins TRBV5-1 to TRBJ2-7, with D possibly TRBD2 on 8 matching bases. Germline-derived CDR1 and CDR2 are SGHRS and YFSETQ. Trimming pared 6 bases from V and 7 bases from J, leaving 23 bases between. This CDR3 is built from 15 residues. The CDR3 spells CASNPGGAGVAEQYF. The CDR3 DNA reads TGCGCCAGCAACCCAGGGGGAGCGGGGGTCGCAGAGCAGTACTTC. The full variable domain, its missing parts supplied by reference TRBV5-1 and TRBJ2-7, is KAGVTQTPRYLIKTRGQQVTLSCSPISGHRSVSWYQQTPGQGLQFLFEYFSETQRNKGNFPGRFSGRQFSNSRSEMNVSTLELGDSALYLCASNPGGAGVAEQYFGPGTRLTVT.

The gene calls are TRBV19 and TRBJ2-7, with TRBD1 identical over 7 bases. V shed 3 bases and J 0 bases; nucleotides not matched to a gene: 2. Germline V gene lookup returns CDR1 LNHDA and CDR2 SQIVND (reference sequence). This CDR3 is built from 14 residues. The CDR3, as DNA: TGTGCCAGTAGTATGGCAGGGGGCTCCTACGAGCAGTACTTC. The encoded protein is CASSMAGGSYEQYF.

J is TRBJ1-1 and V is TRBV19, with D possibly being TRBD1 (5 bases). Germline V gene lookup returns CDR1 LNHDA and CDR2 SQIVND (reference sequence). Deletions cut 3 bases from V and 2 bases from J, with 10 bases between. The CDR3 loop spans 14 amino acids. This CDR3 is CASSISTVNTEAFF. CDR3 in DNA: TGTGCCAGTAGTATTTCGACAGTAAACACTGAAGCTTTCTTT.

The chain uses TRBV9 and TRBJ2-1, with TRBD2 identical over 13 bases. The V gene end was trimmed by 3 bases and the J gene end by 9 bases; junction bases not matched to a gene: 6. Germline CDR1 and CDR2: SGDLS and YYNGEE. The CDR3 is 15 amino acids. CDR3 bases: TGTGCCAGCAGCGGGGGACTAGCGGGAAGGAGTGAGCAGTTCTTC. It specifies CASSGGLAGRSEQFF.

This clone was seen just once. The chain uses TRBV25-1 and TRBJ1-2; D may be TRBD1 (5 bases). There are 13 residues in the CDR3. V was clipped by 5 bases and J by 10 bases, with 17 bases between them. Germline CDR1 MGHDK, CDR2 SYGVNS. The CDR3 region has the DNA TGTGCCAGCAGTAAGGGCAGGGAAAACTACTACACCTTC. Its translation: CASSKGRENYYTF.

The chain combines TRBV6-5 with TRBJ1-5; no reliable D call. Trimming took off 0 bases at V and 7 bases at J, with 10 bases between the two ends. This CDR3 contains 14 residues. The germline CDR1 and CDR2 sequences are MNHEY and SVGAGI. The CDR3 loop is CASSYSERRQPQHF. The CDR3 region has the DNA TGTGCCAGCAGTTACTCGGAAAGGAGGCAGCCCCAGCATTTT.

The genes are TRBV2 and TRBJ2-7; D is possibly TRBD1 (5 bases). CDR3 length equals 13 residues. Trimming left V 8 bases short and J 5 bases short, with 16 bases between. CDR1 and CDR2 from the germline V gene are SNHLY and FYNNEI. DNA for the CDR3: TGTGCCAGCTCAGGGCAGGGCGTCCACGAGCAGTACTTC. Its protein is CASSGQGVHEQYF. The full variable domain, with the rest looked up from reference TRBV2 and TRBJ2-7, is EPEVTQTPSHQVTQMGQEVILRCVPISNHLYFYWYRQILGQKVEFLVSFYNNEISEKSEIFDDQFSVERPDGSNFTLKIRSTKLEDSAMYFCASSGQGVHEQYFGPGTRLTVT.

This chain uses TRBV5-1 with TRBJ1-1; D remains ambiguous. CDR1 is SGHRS, CDR2 YFSETQ, per germline. V was cut by 5 bases and J by 1 base, with 9 bases left in between. The CDR3 covers 13 residues. CDR3 bases: TGCGCCAGCAGTAGAAGTAGGAACACTGAAGCTTTCTTT. Protein sequence: CASSRSRNTEAFF.

This clone occurred a few times. The chain is built from TRBV2 and TRBJ1-2; D gene ambiguous. Trimming pared 0 bases from V and 5 bases from J, leaving 4 bases between. This CDR3 is 12 amino acids long. The germline CDR1 and CDR2 sequences are SNHLY and FYNNEI. CDR3 nucleotides: TGTGCCAGCAGTGAAGCCTTATATGGCTACACCTTC. Amino acid sequence: CASSEALYGYTF.

The chain recombines TRBV10-3 with TRBJ2-7; TRBD1 aligns across 7 bases. Losses at the gene ends were 5 bases for V and 0 bases for J; bases not matched to a gene: 7. The CDR3 runs 15 residues. The germline V gene encodes CDR1 ENHRY and CDR2 SYGVKD. The CDR3 sequence: CAISRQGQSSYEQYF. The CDR3 DNA follows: TGTGCCATCAGTCGACAGGGTCAGAGCTCCTACGAGCAGTACTTC.

The chain recombines TRBV30 with TRBJ2-7; D gene unclear. Between the trimmed V and J ends, which lost 3 bases and 5 bases, there was a span of 5 bases. The germline CDR1 and CDR2 sequences are GTSNPN and SVGIG (reference sequence). The CDR3 runs 10 residues. The CDR3 is CAWRVDEQYF. CDR3 nucleotide sequence: TGTGCCTGGAGGGTAGACGAGCAGTACTTC.

This rearrangement joins TRBV7-3 to TRBJ2-3, with 13 bases identical to TRBD2. Germline-derived CDR1 and CDR2 are SGHTA and FQGTGA. After removal of 0 bases from V and 6 bases from J, the junction contained 3 bases not matched to a gene. The CDR3 loop spans 16 amino acids. CDR3 sequence reads: CASSLTTSGRPDTQYF. CDR3 sequence (DNA): TGTGCCAGCAGCTTAACGACTAGCGGGAGGCCCGATACGCAGTATTTT. The full variable domain, with the rest looked up from reference TRBV7-3 and TRBJ2-3, is GAGVSQTPSNKVTEKGKYVELRCDPISGHTALYWYRQSLGQGPEFLIYFQGTGAADDSGLPNDRFFAVRPEGSVSTLKIQRTERGDSAVYLCASSLTTSGRPDTQYFGPGTRLTVL.

The rearrangement uses TRBV19 and TRBJ2-7; 12 bases match TRBD2. The CDR3 covers 14 residues. V shed 3 bases, J shed 5 bases, and the junction held 2 bases outside the gene matches. The V gene's germline CDR1 is LNHDA and CDR2 SQIVND (reference sequence). In DNA, the CDR3 is TGTGCCAGTAGTATCCTAGCGGGAGGGCACGAGCAGTACTTC. Protein product: CASSILAGGHEQYF. Full variable domain (remainder filled in from reference TRBV19 and TRBJ2-7): DGGITQSPKYLFRKEGQNVTLSCEQNLNHDAMYWYRQDPGQGLRLIYYSQIVNDFQKGDIAEGYSVSREKKESFPLTVTSAQKNPTAFYLCASSILAGGHEQYFGPGTRLTVT.

The V and J genes are TRBV4-3 and TRBJ2-1, with a tentative D call TRBD1 (6 bases). Germline CDR1 and CDR2: LGHNA and YSLEER. The CDR3 runs 17 residues. The V end lost 0 bases, the J end lost 2 bases, and 14 bases lay between the germline ends. The DNA for the CDR3 is TGCGCCAGCAGCCAAGATGTTCAGGGGTTTACCTACAATGAGCAGTTCTTC. It yields the protein CASSQDVQGFTYNEQFF.

The chain employs TRBV30 and TRBJ1-2, with D possibly being TRBD1 (6 bases). The CDR3 runs 13 residues. V dropped 2 bases and J dropped 8 bases, with 15 bases sitting between them. Germline CDR1 is GTSNPN and CDR2 is SVGIG (reference sequence). The CDR3: CAWSPSGASGYTF. Here the CDR3 DNA reads TGTGCCTGGAGTCCATCAGGGGCGTCCGGCTACACCTTC.

The chain employs TRBV30 and TRBJ1-5; perhaps TRBD1 as D (6 bases). Germline assignment: CDR1 GTSNPN and CDR2 SVGIG (reference sequence). CDR3 length equals 17 residues. With 1 base removed from V and 5 bases from J, the gap between germline ends came to 21 bases. CDR3 sequence reads: CAWSELGIGGRDQPQHF. The CDR3 region has the DNA TGTGCCTGGAGTGAGTTAGGAATCGGGGGGCGGGATCAGCCCCAGCATTTT. The full variable domain, completed using reference TRBV30 and TRBJ1-5, is SQTIHQWPATLVQPVGSPLSLECTVEGTSNPNLYWYRQAAGRGLQLLFYSVGIGQISSEVPQNLSASRPQDRQFILSSKKLLLSDSGFYLCAWSELGIGGRDQPQHFGDGTRLSIL.

The rearrangement joins TRBV19 to TRBJ2-5; no clear D gene. V was clipped by 3 bases and J by 5 bases, with 10 bases between them. Germline V gives CDR1 LNHDA, CDR2 SQIVND (reference sequence). There are 13 residues in the CDR3. DNA for the CDR3: TGTGCCAGTAGTATCGTGCTAGAGGAGACCCAGTACTTC. Its translation: CASSIVLEETQYF.